This record covers a single TCR beta chain. The repertoire was sequenced with immunoSEQ multiplex PCR; TCRdb's copy has only in-frame clones and lacks some. The data contain about 140,000 clones, 91% of them seen just once; the ten biggest clones take up under 9%. These data come from a study of control samples from healthy donors and cancer patients. What was sequenced was blood. The receptor's source is a man between 18 and 35 years old in good health.

The CDR3 loop reads CASSSQRQAGEQFF. The CDR3 region has the DNA TGTGCCAGTAGTTCCCAAAGGCAGGCAGGCGAGCAGTTCTTC. The chain joins TRBV19 to TRBJ2-1, with D unclear. CDR3 length: 14 amino acids. Trimming removed 5 bases at V and 10 bases at J, with 18 bases between. In germline, CDR1 is LNHDA, CDR2 SQIVND (reference sequence).